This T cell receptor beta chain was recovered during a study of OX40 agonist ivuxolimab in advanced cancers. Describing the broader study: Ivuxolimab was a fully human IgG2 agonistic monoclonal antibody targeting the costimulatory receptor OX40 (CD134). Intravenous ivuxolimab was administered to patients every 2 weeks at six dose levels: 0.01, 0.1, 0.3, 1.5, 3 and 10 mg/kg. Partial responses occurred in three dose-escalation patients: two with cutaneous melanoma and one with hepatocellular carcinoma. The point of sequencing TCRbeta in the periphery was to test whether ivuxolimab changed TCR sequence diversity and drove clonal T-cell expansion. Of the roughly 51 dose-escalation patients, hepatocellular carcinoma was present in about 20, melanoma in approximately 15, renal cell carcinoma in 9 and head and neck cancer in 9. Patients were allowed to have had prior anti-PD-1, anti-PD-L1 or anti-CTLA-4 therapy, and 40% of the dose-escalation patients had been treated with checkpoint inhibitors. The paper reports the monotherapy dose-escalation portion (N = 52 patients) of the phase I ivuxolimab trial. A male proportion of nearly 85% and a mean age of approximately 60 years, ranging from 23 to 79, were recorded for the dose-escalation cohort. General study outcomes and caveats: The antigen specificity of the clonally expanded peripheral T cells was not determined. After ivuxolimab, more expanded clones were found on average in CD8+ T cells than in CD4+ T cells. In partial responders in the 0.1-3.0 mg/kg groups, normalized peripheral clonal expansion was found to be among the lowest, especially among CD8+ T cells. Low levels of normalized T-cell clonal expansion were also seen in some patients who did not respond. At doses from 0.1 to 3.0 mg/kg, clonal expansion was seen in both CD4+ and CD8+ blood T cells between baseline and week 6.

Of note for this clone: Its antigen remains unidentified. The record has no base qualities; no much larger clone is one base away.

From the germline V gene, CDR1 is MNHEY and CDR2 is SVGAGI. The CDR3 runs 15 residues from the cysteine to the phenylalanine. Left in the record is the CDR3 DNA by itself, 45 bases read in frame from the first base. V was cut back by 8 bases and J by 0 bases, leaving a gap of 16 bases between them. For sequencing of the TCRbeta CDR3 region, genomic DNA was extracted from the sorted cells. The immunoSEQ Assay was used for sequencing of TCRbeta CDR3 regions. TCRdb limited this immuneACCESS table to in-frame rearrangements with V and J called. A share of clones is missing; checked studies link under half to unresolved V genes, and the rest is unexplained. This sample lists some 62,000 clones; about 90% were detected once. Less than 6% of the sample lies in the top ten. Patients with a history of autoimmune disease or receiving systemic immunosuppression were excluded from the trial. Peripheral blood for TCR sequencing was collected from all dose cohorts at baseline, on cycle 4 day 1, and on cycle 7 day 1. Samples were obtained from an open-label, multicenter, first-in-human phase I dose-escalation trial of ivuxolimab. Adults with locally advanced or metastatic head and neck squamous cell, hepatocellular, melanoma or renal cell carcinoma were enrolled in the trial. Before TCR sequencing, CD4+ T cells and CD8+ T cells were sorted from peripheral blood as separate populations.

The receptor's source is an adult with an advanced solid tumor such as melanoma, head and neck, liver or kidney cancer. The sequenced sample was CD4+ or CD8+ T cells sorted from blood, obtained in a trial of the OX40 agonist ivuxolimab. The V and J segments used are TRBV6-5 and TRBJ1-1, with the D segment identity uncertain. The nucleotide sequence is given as TGTGCCAGCTGTACCGGACGAATTTTGAACACTGAAGCTTTCTTT. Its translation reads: CASCTGRILNTEAFF.